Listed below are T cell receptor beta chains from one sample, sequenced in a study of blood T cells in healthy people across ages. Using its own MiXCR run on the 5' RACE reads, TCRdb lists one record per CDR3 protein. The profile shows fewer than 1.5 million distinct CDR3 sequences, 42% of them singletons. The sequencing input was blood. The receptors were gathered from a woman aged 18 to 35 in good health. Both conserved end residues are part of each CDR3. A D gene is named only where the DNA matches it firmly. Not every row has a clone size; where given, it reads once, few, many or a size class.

DNA: TGTCTCCACGGGGCACTTTACAATGAGCAGTTCTTC
CDR3: CLHGALYNEQFF
D: NA
V: TRBV21-1
size: NA
J: TRBJ2-1
length: 12

DNA: TGTGCCAGCAGTTATATCGAGGACAGTACCTACGGGCAGTACTTC
CDR3: CASSYIEDSTYGQYF
D: NA
V: TRBV6-5
size: NA
J: TRBJ2-7
length: 15

DNA: TGTGCCAGCAGTTTGACCAAAAACATTCAGTACTTC
CDR3: CASSLTKNIQYF
D: NA
V: TRBV12-3/TRBV12-4
size: few
J: TRBJ2-4
length: 12

DNA: TGTGCCAGCAGTCCGGACAGGGGTATGGAGAATGAGCAGTACTTC
CDR3: CASSPDRGMENEQYF
D: TRBD1
V: TRBV2
size: NA
J: TRBJ2-5
length: 15

DNA: TGTGCCAGCAGCGTAGGCCCCAGGGAAGGCTATGGCTACACCTTC
CDR3: CASSVGPREGYGYTF
D: NA
V: TRBV9
size: NA
J: TRBJ1-2
length: 15

DNA: TGCAGCGTTGAGGCGCGAGGGGGCGAGCAGTACTTC
CDR3: CSVEARGGEQYF
D: NA
V: TRBV29-1
size: NA
J: TRBJ2-7
length: 12

DNA: TGCAGTGCTATTGGACAGACACAAGTGCCGTTGGTCGATGGCTACACCTTC
CDR3: CSAIGQTQVPLVDGYTF
D: NA
V: TRBV20-1
size: NA
J: TRBJ1-2
length: 17

DNA: TGTGCCAGCAGGAGAGGTCTGGGTGGGAGGGCCGGCATAAACAATGAGCAGTTCTTC
CDR3: CASRRGLGGRAGINNEQFF
D: TRBD2
V: TRBV7-2
size: few
J: TRBJ2-1
length: 19

DNA: TGTGCCAGCAGTTTAAGTACAGGTTCTGGAAACACCATATATTTT
CDR3: CASSLSTGSGNTIYF
D: NA
V: TRBV12-3/TRBV12-4
size: few
J: TRBJ1-3
length: 15

DNA: TGTGCCAGCAGCCAAGATCCGAGTAGGGGGAGATCTAATGAAAAACTGTTTTTT
CDR3: CASSQDPSRGRSNEKLFF
D: NA
V: TRBV4-2
size: NA
J: TRBJ1-4
length: 18

DNA: TGCGCCAGCAGCTTAGAGGGGGAACAGCCCCAGCATTTT
CDR3: CASSLEGEQPQHF
D: NA
V: TRBV5-1
size: NA
J: TRBJ1-5
length: 13

DNA: TGCAGCGTTGAGGGTCTCCGGGACAGGGGAGCCATGGATACGCAGTATTTT
CDR3: CSVEGLRDRGAMDTQYF
D: TRBD1
V: TRBV29-1
size: few
J: TRBJ2-3
length: 17

DNA: TGTGCCAGCAGCCCCTTGGGGACAGGGATTATGAACACTGAAGCTTTCTTT
CDR3: CASSPLGTGIMNTEAFF
D: TRBD1
V: TRBV11-2
size: NA
J: TRBJ1-1
length: 17

DNA: TGTGCCAGCAGTGATTTGCGGGACAGCTTGACCTACGGGGCCAATGAGCAGTTCTTC
CDR3: CASSDLRDSLTYGANEQFF
D: NA
V: TRBV25-1
size: NA
J: TRBJ2-1
length: 19

DNA: TGCGCCAGCAGTCTGGCGGGAGAACCCTACAATGAGCAGTACTTC
CDR3: CASSLAGEPYNEQYF
D: TRBD2
V: TRBV5-1
size: NA
J: TRBJ2-7
length: 15

DNA: TGTGCCAGCAGTGACCCAGGGCGGTCTAACTATGGCTACACCTTC
CDR3: CASSDPGRSNYGYTF
D: NA
V: TRBV6-4
size: few
J: TRBJ1-2
length: 15

DNA: TGTGCCAGCAAGATAGGGGTCCCCTCCTATAATTCACCCCTCCACTTT
CDR3: CASKIGVPSYNSPLHF
D: NA
V: TRBV6-5
size: NA
J: TRBJ1-6
length: 16

DNA: TGTGCCAGCAGCCAGAATTGGAACCAAGAGACCCAGTACTTC
CDR3: CASSQNWNQETQYF
D: NA
V: TRBV3-1
size: NA
J: TRBJ2-5
length: 14

DNA: TGCGCCAGCAGCTCCGGGACTTCGCAAACAGATACGCAGTATTTT
CDR3: CASSSGTSQTDTQYF
D: NA
V: TRBV5-1
size: few
J: TRBJ2-3
length: 15

DNA: TGTGCCAGCGGGGGTTGGGGGGGCCTCAATCAGCCCCAGCATTTT
CDR3: CASGGWGGLNQPQHF
D: NA
V: TRBV27
size: NA
J: TRBJ1-5
length: 15

DNA: TGTGCCAGCAGTCCCCCTGAGGACAGGTATCACAATGAGCAGTTCTTC
CDR3: CASSPPEDRYHNEQFF
D: TRBD1
V: TRBV27
size: few
J: TRBJ2-1
length: 16

DNA: TGCAGTGCTAGGGGTAACGACAGACTGCAAAATTCACCCCTCCACTTT
CDR3: CSARGNDRLQNSPLHF
D: NA
V: TRBV20-1
size: few
J: TRBJ1-6
length: 16

DNA: TGTGCCAGCAGCCCCCGGCTAGTAGCCAATGAGCAGTACTTC
CDR3: CASSPRLVANEQYF
D: NA
V: TRBV7-2
size: NA
J: TRBJ2-7
length: 14

DNA: TGTGCCAGCAGCACCGGAAACTCTGGAAACACCATATATTTT
CDR3: CASSTGNSGNTIYF
D: NA
V: TRBV9
size: NA
J: TRBJ1-3
length: 14

DNA: NA
CDR3: CASSKVGQGAYEQYF
D: NA
V: TRBV21-1
size: few
J: TRBJ2-7
length: 15